The clone carrying this TCR beta chain was counted between two and nine times. Its antigen remains unidentified. Prepared libraries of TCR beta cDNA carried unique molecular identifiers. T cells, roughly 0.95 to 10 million of them, yielded roughly 550,000 cDNA molecules. MiXCR, applied by TCRdb to the PCR reads, yields one record per CDR3 protein. This sample has roughly 600,000 distinct CDR3 sequences, with roughly 47% found just once. The sample is drawn from a study of post-analysis software for immune sequencing data. Findings and caveats of the study: By F measure, samples from a shared preparation batch strongly co-clustered. TRBV segments more frequent in patients than in controls numbered roughly 5 and included TRBV5-6, TRBV5-1 and TRBV20-1.

The V gene lost 10 bases and the J gene lost 4 bases, with 14 bases spanning the gap. CDR3 size: 13 residues. Looked up from germline, CDR1 is SEHNR and CDR2 is FQNEAQ (reference sequence). The sequencing sample was made of blood. This TCR derives from a girl aged 5-17 years with multiple sclerosis. The V gene is TRBV7-9, the J gene TRBJ2-1; possibly TRBD2 for D (6 bases). CDR3 in amino acids: CATMPGVYNEQFF. The CDR3 nucleotides are TGTGCCACCATGCCGGGAGTATACAATGAGCAGTTCTTC.